What follows describes a single TCR beta chain. The data are from a study of blood T cell repertoires in COVID-19. At the level of the study: The United States, Italy and Spain provided the acute and convalescent COVID-19 samples.

This CDR3 spans 13 amino acids. Germline V CDR1 and CDR2: SGHRS, YFSETQ. The V segment lost 5 bases and the J segment 7 bases; nucleotides outside the gene matches: 4. Methods used by the authors: The assay estimated nucleated cells by amplifying reference gene primers. Measured with immunoSEQ multiplex PCR; TCRdb has only the in-frame clones, and not every one. V, J and clone size derive from that table, while D and trimming were established from the DNA sequence. The sample includes roughly 350,000 clones, around 86% seen only once; the top ten take about 6.9%. The chain links TRBV5-1 to TRBJ1-4; 8 positions match TRBD1. The sequence was collected from a woman aged 45 to 65 with COVID-19, enrolled during active disease. The sequenced sample consisted of peripheral blood. CDR3 coding DNA: TGCGCCAGCAGTCCGGACAGGGCTGAAAAACTGTTTTTT. It encodes CASSPDRAEKLFF.